Shown below are 25 T cell receptor beta chains from a single sample sequenced in a study of graft-versus-host responses after intestinal transplantation. Their specific antigens are unknown. This table comes from immunoSEQ multiplex PCR, and its TCRdb copy is limited to in-frame clones, with some not included. This sample has roughly 99,000 clones, with approximately 90% found just once. The sequencing used unstimulated CD8+ T cells sorted from spleen or lymph node cells, collected before transplant. The receptors were gathered from a human donor who was the organ donor for an intestinal transplant.

The chain employs TRBV11-3 and TRBJ2-7; D remains unclear. The length of the CDR3 is 13 residues. V gave up 4 bases and J gave up 2 bases, with 9 bases separating them. CDR1 is SGHNT, CDR2 YENEEA, per germline. The CDR3 reads CASSYQIPYEQYF. CDR3 in DNA: TGTGCCAGCAGCTACCAGATCCCCTACGAGCAGTACTTC.

The J gene is TRBJ2-2, the V gene TRBV14; D is undetermined. Germline V gives CDR1 SGHDN, CDR2 FVKESK. The CDR3 runs 15 residues. Trimming shortened V by 1 base and J by 0 bases, and 6 bases separated the two germline ends. CDR3 amino acids: CASSQGHANTGELFF. DNA of the CDR3: TGTGCCAGCAGCCAAGGACATGCGAACACCGGGGAGCTGTTTTTT.

For this clone: The same CDR3 can be traced to other DNA sequences in this sample. The chain recombines TRBV28 with TRBJ2-7; D perhaps matches TRBD1 (6 bases). Germline loops: CDR1 MDHEN, CDR2 SYDVKM. This CDR3 contains 13 residues. The ends were cut back, 2 bases at V and 1 base at J, with 6 bases in the middle. CDR3 coding DNA: TGTGCCAGCAGTTTAGGACAGTCCTACGAGCAGTACTTC. Its translation: CASSLGQSYEQYF.

The chain uses TRBV28 and TRBJ2-3, with D perhaps matching TRBD1 (5 bases). CDR3 length equals 16 residues. The V end was cut by 3 bases, the J end by 2 bases, with 15 bases between. The germline CDR1 and CDR2 sequences are MDHEN and SYDVKM. The CDR3, as DNA: TGTGCCAGCAGTTTTGTGGGGCCAGAATACACAGATACGCAGTATTTT. Amino acid sequence: CASSFVGPEYTDTQYF.

This clone was picked up one time. The chain employs TRBV5-1 and TRBJ2-2; 10 bases line up with TRBD2. J was trimmed by 5 bases and V by 5 bases; bases with no gene match: 6. Germline CDR1 SGHRS, CDR2 YFSETQ. The CDR3 runs 15 residues. This chain's CDR3 is CASRAGGPRTGELFF. Written as DNA, the CDR3 is TGCGCCAGCAGAGCGGGGGGGCCTCGAACCGGGGAGCTGTTTTTT.

The chain links TRBV4-1 to TRBJ2-1; D call uncertain. Germline CDR1 reads MGHRA; CDR2 reads YSYEKL. The V end lost 0 bases, the J end lost 5 bases, and 14 bases lay between the germline ends. The CDR3 spans 16 residues. Written as DNA, the CDR3 is TGCGCCAGCAGCCAAGAACCCCCTCGCCCTAACAATGAGCAGTTCTTC. Protein sequence: CASSQEPPRPNNEQFF.

The chain has TRBV2 and TRBJ2-1, with TRBD1 matching over 7 bases. CDR1 and CDR2 (germline): SNHLY, FYNNEI. CDR3 length: 12 amino acids. V dropped 6 bases and J dropped 6; count of bases not matched to a gene: 2. The CDR3 bases are TGTGCCAGCAGCCCAGGGGGCAATGAGCAGTTCTTC. Translation: CASSPGGNEQFF.

The chain joins TRBV28 to TRBJ1-4; a possible D gene is TRBD1 (6 bases). Per germline, CDR1 MDHEN and CDR2 SYDVKM. V dropped 6 bases and J dropped 0 bases, with 11 bases sitting between them. CDR3 size: 15 residues. The CDR3 region has the DNA TGTGCCAGCAGCGATTGGACAGCAACTAATGAAAAACTGTTTTTT. The encoded protein is CASSDWTATNEKLFF.

V gene TRBV10-1 combines with J gene TRBJ2-2; D not resolved. V was pared by 3 bases and J by 0 bases, with 2 bases between. This CDR3 has 13 residues. Germline lookup yields CDR1 WNHNN and CDR2 SYGVQD (reference sequence). The CDR3 nucleotides read TGCGCCAGCAGTGACACGAACACCGGGGAGCTGTTTTTT. Encoded protein: CASSDTNTGELFF.

This chain links TRBV10-2 with TRBJ2-3; D ambiguous. Germline V gene sequence: CDR1 WSHSY, CDR2 SAAADI. The germline V and J ends were trimmed by 7 bases and 5 bases, with 19 bases remaining between them. The CDR3 has 15 residues. Written as DNA, the CDR3 is TGCGCCAGCAACTCTCCGCGTGAGCGTGGAGATACGCAGTATTTT. It yields the protein CASNSPRERGDTQYF.

This clone occurred a few times. The CDR3 coding sequence is TGTGCCAGCAGCTTGGACAGGGCACATCAGCCCCAGCATTTT. Residues: CASSLDRAHQPQHF. The rearrangement links TRBV5-6 to TRBJ1-5, with D tentatively TRBD1 (6 bases). The V end was cut by 0 bases, the J end by 5 bases, with 9 bases between. This CDR3 spans 14 amino acids. Germline CDR1 reads SGHDT; CDR2 reads YYEEEE. The variable domain in full, with the rest retrieved from reference TRBV5-6 and TRBJ1-5, is DAGVTQSPTHLIKTRGQQVTLRCSPKSGHDTVSWYQQALGQGPQFIFQYYEEEERQRGNFPDRFSGHQFPNYSSELNVNALLLGDSALYLCASSLDRAHQPQHFGDGTRLSIL.

The chain uses TRBV5-6 and TRBJ1-3; D call uncertain. The CDR3 sequence is 15 residues long. Germline loops: CDR1 SGHDT, CDR2 YYEEEE. V lost 0 bases to trimming and J lost 1 base, with 8 bases between them. This CDR3 reads CASSLVSNSGNTIYF. The CDR3 DNA sequence: TGTGCCAGCAGCTTGGTTTCCAATTCTGGAAACACCATATATTTT. The full variable domain, its missing parts supplied by reference TRBV5-6 and TRBJ1-3, is DAGVTQSPTHLIKTRGQQVTLRCSPKSGHDTVSWYQQALGQGPQFIFQYYEEEERQRGNFPDRFSGHQFPNYSSELNVNALLLGDSALYLCASSLVSNSGNTIYFGEGSWLTVV.

V usage is TRBV5-8 and J usage is TRBJ1-6; 7 nucleotides line up with TRBD1. The germline gives CDR1 SGHTS, CDR2 YDEGEE. This CDR3 has 16 residues. With V trimmed by 3 bases and J by 10 bases, 13 bases remained unmatched. CDR3 coding DNA: TGTGCCAGCAGCTCCCGCATGTCGACAGGGCGCTCACCCCTCCACTTT. It specifies CASSSRMSTGRSPLHF.

The V call is TRBV27, the J call TRBJ2-1; tentative D call: TRBD2 (5 bases). There are 15 residues in the CDR3. Germline assignment: CDR1 MNHEY and CDR2 SMNVEV (reference sequence). Trimming took off 5 bases at V and 2 bases at J, with 13 bases between the two ends. DNA of the CDR3: TGTGCCAGCAGTCCCTCCGGAGGACCCTACAATGAGCAGTTCTTC. Protein: CASSPSGGPYNEQFF.

The count of this clone is one. The V call is TRBV5-1, the J call TRBJ2-5; D perhaps matches TRBD2 (6 bases). The end of the DNA is better explained by TRBJ2-7, so the J call may be wrong. Per the germline V gene, CDR1 is SGHRS and CDR2 is YFSETQ. The CDR3 extends over 15 amino acids. Written as DNA, the CDR3 is TGCGCCAGCAGCTTCAACTATGGGGACTCATACGAGCAGTACTTC. This sequence encodes CASSFNYGDSYEQYF.

The chain is built from TRBV6-1 and TRBJ1-3; D not resolved. Per germline, CDR1 MNHNS and CDR2 SASEGT. The CDR3 sequence is 15 residues long. V lost 3 bases and J 4 bases, leaving 13 bases between the germline ends. The CDR3 region has the DNA TGTGCCAGCAGTGATAGGCCTTCGGGAGGAAACACCATATATTTT. Its translation: CASSDRPSGGNTIYF.

This chain joins TRBV7-9 and TRBJ1-1; D is perhaps TRBD1 (6 bases). Germline CDR1 reads SEHNR; CDR2 reads FQNEAQ (reference sequence). Between the trimmed V and J ends, which lost 8 bases and 8 bases, there was a span of 18 bases. The CDR3 contains 13 residues. CDR3 sequence (DNA): TGTGCCAGCCGGGGGGGGGCAGGGGAGGAAGCTTTCTTT. Its translation is CASRGGAGEEAFF.

This chain uses TRBV7-8 with TRBJ2-7; a possible D gene is TRBD1 (5 bases). Germline V lookup: CDR1 SGHVS, CDR2 FQNEAQ. This CDR3 has 15 amino acids. V was clipped by 5 bases and J by 7 bases, with 21 bases between them. The CDR3 DNA follows: TGTGCCAGCAGCATCAGTAGCCAGGGCCTATGGGAGCAGTACTTC. Translating gives CASSISSQGLWEQYF.

The chain links TRBV13 to TRBJ1-3, with D uncertain. From germline, CDR1 is PRHDT and CDR2 FYEKMQ (reference sequence). CDR3 size: 14 residues. V was cut by 3 bases and J by 4 bases, with 10 bases left in between. CDR3 DNA sequence: TGTGCCAGCAGCTTCAGGATCCAAGGAAACACCATATATTTT. It encodes CASSFRIQGNTIYF.

The rearrangement uses TRBV28 and TRBJ1-5; D is unresolved. V was clipped by 3 bases and J by 5 bases, with 17 bases between them. The germline V gene has CDR1 MDHEN and CDR2 SYDVKM. The CDR3 loop spans 16 amino acids. CDR3 protein: CASSLDRRASHQPQHF. The DNA for the CDR3 is TGTGCCAGCAGTTTGGATCGTAGAGCTAGTCATCAGCCCCAGCATTTT.

The chain has TRBV2 and TRBJ2-7, with 9 nucleotides matching TRBD1. J gave up 7 bases and V 6 bases, and 4 bases lay outside the gene matches. Per germline, CDR1 SNHLY and CDR2 FYNNEI. This CDR3 has 12 residues. The DNA for the CDR3 is TGTGCCAGCAGAGAACAGGGGGCTGAGCAGTACTTC. It specifies CASREQGAEQYF.

The chain combines TRBV5-1 with TRBJ1-6; no definite D call. The length of the CDR3 is 17 residues. The V and J ends lost 4 bases and 0 bases respectively, with 14 bases between them. The V gene's germline CDR1 is SGHRS and CDR2 YFSETQ. CDR3 in amino acids: CASSPAGRSSYNSPLHF. Here the CDR3 DNA reads TGCGCCAGCAGCCCGGCGGGCAGGAGCTCCTATAATTCACCCCTCCACTTT.

The chain recombines TRBV5-6 with TRBJ1-1, with D unclear. CDR3 length equals 14 residues. Germline V gene lookup returns CDR1 SGHDT and CDR2 YYEEEE. V was pared by 0 bases and J by 6 bases, with 12 bases between. CDR3 residues: CASSLGGGLAEAFF. The CDR3 DNA reads as TGTGCCAGCAGCTTGGGGGGAGGACTGGCTGAAGCTTTCTTT. Based on the CDR3 plus reference TRBV5-6 and TRBJ1-1, the full variable domain is DAGVTQSPTHLIKTRGQQVTLRCSPKSGHDTVSWYQQALGQGPQFIFQYYEEEERQRGNFPDRFSGHQFPNYSSELNVNALLLGDSALYLCASSLGGGLAEAFFGQGTRLTVV.

The chain recombines TRBV13 with TRBJ1-4, with a tentative D call TRBD1 (5 bases). The CDR3 runs to 15 residues. V was trimmed by 3 bases and J by 8 bases, leaving 16 bases between them. Germline CDR1 is PRHDT and CDR2 is FYEKMQ (reference sequence). The CDR3 DNA reads TGTGCCAGCAGCTTCTATCGAAGGGGCAGAGAAAAACTGTTTTTT. Translating gives CASSFYRRGREKLFF.

The chain couples TRBV27 to TRBJ2-3; 8 bases match TRBD2. The CDR3 has 19 residues. The germline CDR1 and CDR2 sequences are MNHEY and SMNVEV (reference sequence). Trimming took 0 bases from V and 2 from J; bases not matched to a gene: 13. CDR3 sequence (DNA): TGTGCCAGCAGTTTATCGCCCGGGCTAGCGGGCCTAACCACAGATACGCAGTATTTT. It encodes CASSLSPGLAGLTTDTQYF.